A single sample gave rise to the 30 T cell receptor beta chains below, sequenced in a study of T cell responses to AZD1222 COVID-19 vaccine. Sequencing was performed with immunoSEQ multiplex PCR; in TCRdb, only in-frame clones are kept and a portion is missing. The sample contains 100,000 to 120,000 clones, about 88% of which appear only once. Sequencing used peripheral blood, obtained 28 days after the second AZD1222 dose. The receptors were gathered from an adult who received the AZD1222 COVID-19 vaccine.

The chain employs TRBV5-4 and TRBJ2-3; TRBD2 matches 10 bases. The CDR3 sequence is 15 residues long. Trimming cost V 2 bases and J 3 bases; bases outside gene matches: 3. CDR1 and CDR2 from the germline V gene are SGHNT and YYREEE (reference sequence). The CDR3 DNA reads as TGTGCCAGCAGCTTAGCGGGAGGGCGGACAGATACGCAGTATTTT. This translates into CASSLAGGRTDTQYF.

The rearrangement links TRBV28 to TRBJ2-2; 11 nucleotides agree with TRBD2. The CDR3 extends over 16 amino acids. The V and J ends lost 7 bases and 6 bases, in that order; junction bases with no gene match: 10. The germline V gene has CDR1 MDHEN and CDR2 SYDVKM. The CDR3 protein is CASIRAPGLAAGELFF. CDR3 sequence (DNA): TGTGCCAGCATTCGAGCACCGGGACTAGCGGCCGGGGAGCTGTTTTTT.

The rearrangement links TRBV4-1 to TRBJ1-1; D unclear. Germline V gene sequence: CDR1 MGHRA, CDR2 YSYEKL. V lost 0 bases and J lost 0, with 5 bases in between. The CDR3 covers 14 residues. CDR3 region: CASSQDSVNTEAFF. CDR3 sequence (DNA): TGCGCCAGCAGCCAAGATAGCGTGAACACTGAAGCTTTCTTT.

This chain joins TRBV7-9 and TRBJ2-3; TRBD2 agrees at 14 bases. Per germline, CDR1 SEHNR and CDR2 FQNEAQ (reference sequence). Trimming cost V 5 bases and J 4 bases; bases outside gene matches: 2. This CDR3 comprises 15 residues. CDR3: CASSRGLAGADTQYF. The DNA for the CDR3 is TGTGCCAGCAGCCGGGGACTAGCGGGAGCAGATACGCAGTATTTT.

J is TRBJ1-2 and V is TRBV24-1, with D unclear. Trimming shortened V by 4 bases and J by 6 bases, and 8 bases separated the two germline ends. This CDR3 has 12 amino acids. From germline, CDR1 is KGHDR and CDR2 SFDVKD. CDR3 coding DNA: TGTGCCACCAGTGACCCCCGCGATGGCTACACCTTC. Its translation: CATSDPRDGYTF.

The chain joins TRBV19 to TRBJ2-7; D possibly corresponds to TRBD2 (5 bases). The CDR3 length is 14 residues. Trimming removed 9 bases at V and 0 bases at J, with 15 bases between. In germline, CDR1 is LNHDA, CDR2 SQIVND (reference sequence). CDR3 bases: TGTGCCAGCCCTCGGAGGCACGACTCCTACGAGCAGTACTTC. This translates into CASPRRHDSYEQYF.

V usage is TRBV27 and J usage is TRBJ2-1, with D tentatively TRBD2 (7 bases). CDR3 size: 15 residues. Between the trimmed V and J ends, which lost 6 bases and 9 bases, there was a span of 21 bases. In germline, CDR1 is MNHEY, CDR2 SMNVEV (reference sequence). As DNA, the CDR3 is TGTGCCAGCAGGAATAGGGGGGGGCTCGAGTTTGAGCAGTTCTTC. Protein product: CASRNRGGLEFEQFF.

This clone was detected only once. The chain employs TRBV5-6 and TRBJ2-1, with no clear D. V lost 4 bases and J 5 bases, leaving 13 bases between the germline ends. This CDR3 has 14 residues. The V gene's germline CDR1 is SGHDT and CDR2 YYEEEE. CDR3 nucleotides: TGTGCCAGCAGCCTGGACCGTGCGGACAATGAGCAGTTCTTC. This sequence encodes CASSLDRADNEQFF.

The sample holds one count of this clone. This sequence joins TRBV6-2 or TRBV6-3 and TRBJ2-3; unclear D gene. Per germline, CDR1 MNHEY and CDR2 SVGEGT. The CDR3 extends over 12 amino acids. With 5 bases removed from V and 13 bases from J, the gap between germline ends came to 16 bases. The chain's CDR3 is CASSQNPQREYF. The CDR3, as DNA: TGTGCCAGCAGTCAGAATCCTCAACGGGAGTATTTT.

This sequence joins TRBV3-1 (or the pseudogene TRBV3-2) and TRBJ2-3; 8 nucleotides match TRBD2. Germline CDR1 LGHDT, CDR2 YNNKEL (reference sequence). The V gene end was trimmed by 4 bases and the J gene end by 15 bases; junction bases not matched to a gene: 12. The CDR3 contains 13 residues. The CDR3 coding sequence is TGTGCCAGCAGCCTTAGTCTAGCGGGCCGTACCTATTTT. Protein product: CASSLSLAGRTYF.

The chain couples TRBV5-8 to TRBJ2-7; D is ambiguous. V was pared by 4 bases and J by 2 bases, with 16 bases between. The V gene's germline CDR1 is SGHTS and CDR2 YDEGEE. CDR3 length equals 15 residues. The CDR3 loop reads CASSQRGPSTYEQYF. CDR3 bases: TGTGCCAGCAGCCAAAGAGGACCCTCAACCTACGAGCAGTACTTC.

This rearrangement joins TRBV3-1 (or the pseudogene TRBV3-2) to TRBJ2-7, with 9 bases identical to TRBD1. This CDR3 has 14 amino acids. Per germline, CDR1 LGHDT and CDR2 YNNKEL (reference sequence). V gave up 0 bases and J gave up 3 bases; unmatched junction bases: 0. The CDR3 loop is CASSQEGQGYEQYF. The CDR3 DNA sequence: TGTGCCAGCAGCCAAGAGGGACAGGGCTACGAGCAGTACTTC.

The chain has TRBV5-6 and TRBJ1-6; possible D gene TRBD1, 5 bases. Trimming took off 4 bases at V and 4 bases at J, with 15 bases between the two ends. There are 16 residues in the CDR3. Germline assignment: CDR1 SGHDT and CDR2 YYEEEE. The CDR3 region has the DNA TGTGCCAGCAGCATATCCCGGGGGGGATATAATTCACCCCTCCACTTT. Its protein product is CASSISRGGYNSPLHF.

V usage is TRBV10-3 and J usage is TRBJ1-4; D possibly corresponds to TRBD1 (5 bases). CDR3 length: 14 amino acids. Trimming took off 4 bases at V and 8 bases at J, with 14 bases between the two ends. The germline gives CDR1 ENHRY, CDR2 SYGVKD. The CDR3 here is CAISAGEGEEKLFF. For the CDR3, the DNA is TGTGCCATCAGTGCCGGGGAAGGGGAAGAAAAACTGTTTTTT.

CDR3 DNA sequence: TGTGCCAGCAGCAACCCACAGGGGGCGGAGTGGAATGAGCAGTTCTTC. Amino acids: CASSNPQGAEWNEQFF. V usage is TRBV5-5 and J usage is TRBJ2-1; TRBD1 aligns across 9 bases. The germline gives CDR1 SGHKS, CDR2 YYEKEE (reference sequence). The CDR3 extends over 16 amino acids. The ends lost 4 bases at V and 7 bases at J; junction bases unmatched: 12.

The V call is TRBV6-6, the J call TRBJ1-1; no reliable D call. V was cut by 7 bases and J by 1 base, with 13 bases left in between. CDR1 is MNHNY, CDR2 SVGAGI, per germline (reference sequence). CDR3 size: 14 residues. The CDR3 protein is CASTSLAANTEAFF. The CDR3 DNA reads TGTGCCAGCACCTCCCTCGCGGCGAACACTGAAGCTTTCTTT.

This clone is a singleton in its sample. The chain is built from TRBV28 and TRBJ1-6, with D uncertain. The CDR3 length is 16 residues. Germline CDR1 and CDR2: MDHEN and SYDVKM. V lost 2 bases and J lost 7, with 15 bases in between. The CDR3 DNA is TGTGCCAGCAGTTTAAATCCGGGGATAAGGAATTCACCCCTCCACTTT. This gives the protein CASSLNPGIRNSPLHF.

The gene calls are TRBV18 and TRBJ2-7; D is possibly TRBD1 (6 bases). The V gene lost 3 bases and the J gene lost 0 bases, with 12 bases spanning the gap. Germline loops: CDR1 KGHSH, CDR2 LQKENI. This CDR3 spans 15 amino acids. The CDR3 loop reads CASSPGTLSSYEQYF. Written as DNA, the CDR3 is TGTGCCAGCTCACCCGGGACATTGAGCTCCTACGAGCAGTACTTC.

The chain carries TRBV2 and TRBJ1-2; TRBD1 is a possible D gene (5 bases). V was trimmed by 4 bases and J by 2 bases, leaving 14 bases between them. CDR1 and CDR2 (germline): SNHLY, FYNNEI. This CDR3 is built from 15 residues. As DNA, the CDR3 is TGTGCCAGCAGTGGAGGGCCCGGGGGGAACTATGGCTACACCTTC. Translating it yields CASSGGPGGNYGYTF. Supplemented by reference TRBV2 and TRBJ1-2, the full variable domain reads EPEVTQTPSHQVTQMGQEVILRCVPISNHLYFYWYRQILGQKVEFLVSFYNNEISEKSEIFDDQFSVERPDGSNFTLKIRSTKLEDSAMYFCASSGGPGGNYGYTFGSGTRLTVV.

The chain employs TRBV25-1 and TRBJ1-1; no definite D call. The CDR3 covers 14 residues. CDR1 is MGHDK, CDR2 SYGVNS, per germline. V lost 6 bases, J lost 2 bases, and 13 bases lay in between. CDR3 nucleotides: TGTGCCAGCAGCCACGGAAATATTAACACTGAAGCTTTCTTT. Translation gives CASSHGNINTEAFF.

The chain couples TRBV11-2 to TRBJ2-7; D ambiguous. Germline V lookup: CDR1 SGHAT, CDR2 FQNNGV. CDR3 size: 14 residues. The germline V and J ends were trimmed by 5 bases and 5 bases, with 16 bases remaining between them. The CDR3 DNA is TGTGCCAGCAGCCCAGGACCGTCCTTAGACGAGCAGTACTTC. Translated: CASSPGPSLDEQYF.

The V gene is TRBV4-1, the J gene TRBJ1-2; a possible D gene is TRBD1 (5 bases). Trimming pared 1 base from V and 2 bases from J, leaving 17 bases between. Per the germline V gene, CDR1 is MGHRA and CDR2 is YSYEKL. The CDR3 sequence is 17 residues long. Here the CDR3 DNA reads TGCGCCAGCAGCCAAGCTTGGGGGGTTGGGACGAACTATGGCTACACCTTC. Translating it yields CASSQAWGVGTNYGYTF.

The CDR3 sequence: CASYRGGYTF. Here the CDR3 DNA reads TGTGCCAGTTACAGGGGCGGCTACACCTTC. The rearrangement uses TRBV28 and TRBJ1-2; 7 bases agree with TRBD1. The CDR3 sequence is 10 residues long. With 9 bases clipped from V and 8 bases from J, the junction kept 3 bases outside the gene matches. Per the germline V gene, CDR1 is MDHEN and CDR2 is SYDVKM.

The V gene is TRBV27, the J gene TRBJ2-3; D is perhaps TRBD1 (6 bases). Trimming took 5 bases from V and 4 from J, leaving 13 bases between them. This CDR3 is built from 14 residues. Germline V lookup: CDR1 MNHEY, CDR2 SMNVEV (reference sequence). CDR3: CASSLRGRADTQYF. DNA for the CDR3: TGTGCCAGCAGTCTCAGGGGTCGAGCAGATACGCAGTATTTT.

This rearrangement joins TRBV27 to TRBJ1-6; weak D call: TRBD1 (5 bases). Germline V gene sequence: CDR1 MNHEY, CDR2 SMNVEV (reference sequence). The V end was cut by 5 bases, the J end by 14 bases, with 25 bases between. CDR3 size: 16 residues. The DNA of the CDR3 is TGTGCCAGCAGTCTTGATCAGGGTGCGTCCCACCGGGCCCTCCACTTT. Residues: CASSLDQGASHRALHF.

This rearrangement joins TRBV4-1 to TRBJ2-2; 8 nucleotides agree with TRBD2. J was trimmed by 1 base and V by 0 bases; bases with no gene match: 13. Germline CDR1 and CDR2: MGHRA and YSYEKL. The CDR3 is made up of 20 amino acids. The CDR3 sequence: CASSQDAYSPGLVNTGELFF. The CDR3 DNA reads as TGCGCCAGCAGCCAAGACGCGTATTCCCCGGGACTAGTGAACACCGGGGAGCTGTTTTTT.

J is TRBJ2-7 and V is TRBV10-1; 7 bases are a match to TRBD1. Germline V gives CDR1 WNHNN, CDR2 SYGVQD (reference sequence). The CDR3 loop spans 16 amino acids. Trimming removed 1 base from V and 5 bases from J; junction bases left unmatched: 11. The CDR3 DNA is TGCGCCAGCAGTGAGTTGCCACAGGGGATTGGGAACGAGCAGTACTTC. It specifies CASSELPQGIGNEQYF.

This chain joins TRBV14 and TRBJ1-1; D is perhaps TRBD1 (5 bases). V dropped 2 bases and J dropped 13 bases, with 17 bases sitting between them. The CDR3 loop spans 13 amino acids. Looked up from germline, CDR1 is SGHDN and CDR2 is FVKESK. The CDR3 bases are TGTGCCAGCAGCCAATACGGGGTCCGCCAGGGTTTCTTT. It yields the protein CASSQYGVRQGFF.

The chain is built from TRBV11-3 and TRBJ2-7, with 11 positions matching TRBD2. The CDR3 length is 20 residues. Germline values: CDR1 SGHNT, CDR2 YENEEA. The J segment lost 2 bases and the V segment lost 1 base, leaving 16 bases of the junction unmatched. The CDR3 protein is CASSLARDLSGRAQTYEQYF. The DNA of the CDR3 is TGTGCCAGCAGCTTAGCCCGTGACCTTAGCGGGAGGGCCCAGACCTACGAGCAGTACTTC.

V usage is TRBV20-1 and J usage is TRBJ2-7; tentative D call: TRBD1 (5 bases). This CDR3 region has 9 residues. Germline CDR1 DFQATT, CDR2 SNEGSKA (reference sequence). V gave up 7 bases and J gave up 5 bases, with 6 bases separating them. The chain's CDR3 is CSVRDEQYF. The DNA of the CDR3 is TGCAGTGTCAGGGACGAGCAGTACTTC.